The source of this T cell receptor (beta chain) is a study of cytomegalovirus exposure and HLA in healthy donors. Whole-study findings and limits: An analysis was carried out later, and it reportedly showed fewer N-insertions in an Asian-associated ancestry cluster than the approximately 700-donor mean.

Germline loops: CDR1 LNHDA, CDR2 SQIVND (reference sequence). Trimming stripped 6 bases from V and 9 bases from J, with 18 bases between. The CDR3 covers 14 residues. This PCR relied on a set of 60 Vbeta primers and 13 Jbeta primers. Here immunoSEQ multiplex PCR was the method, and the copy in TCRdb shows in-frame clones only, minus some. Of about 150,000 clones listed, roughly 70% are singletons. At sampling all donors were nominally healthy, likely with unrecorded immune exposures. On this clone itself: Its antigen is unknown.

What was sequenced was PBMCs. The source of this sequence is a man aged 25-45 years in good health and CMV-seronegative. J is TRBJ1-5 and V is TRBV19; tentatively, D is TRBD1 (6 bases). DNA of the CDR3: TGTGCCAGTAGCTCCGGGACAAGGCTCACGCCCCAGCATTTT. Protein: CASSSGTRLTPQHF.